A single sample is the source of the 17 T cell receptor beta chains below, sequenced in a study of blood T cell repertoires in COVID-19. Method: immunoSEQ multiplex PCR; TCRdb's copy keeps in-frame clones and lacks some. The sample lists roughly 140,000 clones; around 90% were seen once. Sequences were obtained from peripheral blood. The receptor source for this set is a woman aged 55-70 years with active or convalescent COVID-19.

The chain uses TRBV23-1 and TRBJ1-5; a weak D match, TRBD1 (5 bases). TRBV23-1 is noted as an ORF with a role that remains uncertain. This CDR3 has 18 amino acids. V gave up 4 bases and J gave up 2 bases, with 21 bases separating them. The DNA of the CDR3 is TGCGCCAGCAGTCTGCTCACGTCCCGGAGGGACGGCAATCAGCCCCAGCATTTT. It translates to CASSLLTSRRDGNQPQHF.

V is TRBV6-6 and J is TRBJ2-1, with 9 bases fitting TRBD2. Trimming removed 2 bases from V and 1 base from J; junction bases left unmatched: 3. The CDR3 has 16 amino acids. Germline CDR1 is MNHNY and CDR2 is SVGAGI (reference sequence). The CDR3 nucleotides are TGTGCCAGCAGTTACGCTAGCGGGGCGTCCTACAATGAGCAGTTCTTC. It encodes CASSYASGASYNEQFF.

This rearrangement joins TRBV7-9 to TRBJ2-1; 12 nucleotides agree with TRBD2. CDR1 SEHNR and CDR2 FQNEAQ come from the germline V gene (reference sequence). CDR3 length: 19 amino acids. With 1 base clipped from V and 5 bases from J, the junction kept 12 bases outside the gene matches. The CDR3 DNA follows: TGTGCCAGCAGCTTAGGGCTTGGGAAGACTAGCGGGGGAGACAATGAGCAGTTCTTC. Its protein product is CASSLGLGKTSGGDNEQFF.

The chain uses TRBV2 and TRBJ2-3; unclear D gene. Germline lookup yields CDR1 SNHLY and CDR2 FYNNEI. The CDR3 is 15 amino acids. V lost 2 bases and J lost 2, with 11 bases in between. CDR3 sequence (DNA): TGTGCCAGCAGTGAACCGACTGGAACCACAGATACGCAGTATTTT. Residues: CASSEPTGTTDTQYF.

This sequence joins TRBV6-6 and TRBJ2-5, with D possibly TRBD2 on 5 matching bases. Germline V gene lookup returns CDR1 MNHNY and CDR2 SVGAGI (reference sequence). Trimming cost V 8 bases and J 13 bases, with 17 bases left between them. CDR3 length: 11 amino acids. CDR3 nucleotide sequence: TGTGCCAGCCTACAATCAACTAGTCGGTACTTC. Encoded protein: CASLQSTSRYF.

This clone was found a few times. V and J are TRBV9 and TRBJ2-1, with D perhaps matching TRBD2 (6 bases). The length of the CDR3 is 14 residues. V was trimmed by 4 bases and J by 5 bases, leaving 13 bases between them. In germline, CDR1 is SGDLS, CDR2 YYNGEE. CDR3 loop: CASSPGGENNEQFF. DNA of the CDR3: TGTGCCAGCAGCCCCGGGGGAGAAAACAATGAGCAGTTCTTC.

In nucleotides, the CDR3 is TGTGCCAGCAGCCCCGACAGGGGGCAAAGGGGCTACACCTTC. This encodes CASSPDRGQRGYTF. The chain joins TRBV2 to TRBJ1-2; TRBD1 matches 10 bases. Germline V gives CDR1 SNHLY, CDR2 FYNNEI. This CDR3 spans 14 amino acids. The V and J ends lost 6 bases and 8 bases, in that order; junction bases with no gene match: 9.

The J gene is TRBJ2-3, the V gene TRBV6-4; a possible D gene is TRBD1 (6 bases). The CDR3 is 15 amino acids. Trimming took off 6 bases at V and 2 bases at J, with 15 bases between the two ends. CDR1 is MRHNA, CDR2 SNTAGT, per germline. Written as DNA, the CDR3 is TGTGCCAGCAGGTGGGGACACTACAACACAGATACGCAGTATTTT. Amino acids: CASRWGHYNTDTQYF.

As for this clone: Other DNA sequences in the sample encode the same CDR3. The rearrangement links TRBV29-1 to TRBJ2-7; TRBD1 might be the D (6 bases). V lost 2 bases to trimming and J lost 3 bases, with 8 bases between them. The CDR3 consists of 12 residues. The germline V gene has CDR1 SQVTM and CDR2 ANQGSEA. DNA of the CDR3: TGCAGCGTTGAAAGAGGGGGCTACGAGCAGTACTTC. This gives the protein CSVERGGYEQYF.

This clone was recorded a few times. The V and J genes are TRBV2 and TRBJ1-5; D is unresolved. Germline CDR1 reads SNHLY; CDR2 reads FYNNEI. The CDR3 is made up of 15 amino acids. Deletions cut 4 bases from V and 2 bases from J, with 12 bases between. CDR3 sequence: CASSGLAAGNQPQHF. The CDR3 DNA sequence: TGTGCCAGCAGTGGATTGGCAGCGGGCAATCAGCCCCAGCATTTT.

The chain joins TRBV19 to TRBJ2-2; 7 bases are a match to TRBD2. The CDR3 is 14 residues long. The V gene end was trimmed by 7 bases and the J gene end by 7 bases; junction bases not matched to a gene: 9. Germline V lookup: CDR1 LNHDA, CDR2 SQIVND (reference sequence). Written as DNA, the CDR3 is TGTGCCAGTAAGCGAGGACTAGTGATCGGGGAGCTGTTTTTT. It translates to CASKRGLVIGELFF. Full variable domain (missing parts from reference TRBV19 and TRBJ2-2): DGGITQSPKYLFRKEGQNVTLSCEQNLNHDAMYWYRQDPGQGLRLIYYSQIVNDFQKGDIAEGYSVSREKKESFPLTVTSAQKNPTAFYLCASKRGLVIGELFFGEGSRLTVL.

This clone was observed a handful of times. The V call is TRBV5-1, the J call TRBJ1-2; the match to TRBD1 covers 8 bases. Germline CDR1 reads SGHRS; CDR2 reads YFSETQ. This CDR3 contains 15 residues. The J segment lost 4 bases and the V segment lost 0 bases, leaving 5 bases of the junction unmatched. The CDR3, as DNA: TGCGCCAGCAGCTTGGCCCAGGACAGGGCCTATGGCTACACCTTC. Protein product: CASSLAQDRAYGYTF.

V gene TRBV2 combines with J gene TRBJ2-6, with D possibly being TRBD1 (6 bases). There are 15 residues in the CDR3. Trimming pared 6 bases from V and 6 bases from J, leaving 15 bases between. Germline V lookup: CDR1 SNHLY, CDR2 FYNNEI. Here the CDR3 reads CASRTGTPQANVLTF. The CDR3 DNA is TGTGCCAGCAGGACCGGGACACCCCAGGCCAACGTCCTGACTTTC.

As for this clone: Other DNA sequences from this sample encode an identical CDR3 as well. The V call is TRBV7-2, the J call TRBJ1-1, with D perhaps TRBD1 (5 bases). Germline-derived CDR1 and CDR2 are SGHTA and FQGNSA. The CDR3 runs to 13 residues. V gave up 4 bases and J gave up 3 bases, with 9 bases separating them. This CDR3 is CASSSQGDTEAFF. As DNA, the CDR3 is TGTGCCAGCAGCTCCCAGGGTGACACTGAAGCTTTCTTT.

CDR3 residues: CASSLFSTGEYGYTF. DNA of the CDR3: TGTGCCAGCAGCTTATTCTCGACAGGAGAATATGGCTACACCTTC. The rearrangement links TRBV7-9 to TRBJ1-2; the D gene is possibly TRBD1 (6 bases). The CDR3 has 15 amino acids. V shed 2 bases and J shed 5 bases, with 15 bases lying between them. Germline V lookup: CDR1 SEHNR, CDR2 FQNEAQ (reference sequence).

J is TRBJ1-2 and V is TRBV10-3, with TRBD1 matching over 7 bases. This CDR3 has 14 amino acids. The germline CDR1 and CDR2 sequences are ENHRY and SYGVKD. The V and J ends lost 8 bases and 6 bases, in that order; junction bases with no gene match: 12. The CDR3, as DNA: TGTGCCATCTCCCCCCTCGAGACAGGGAATGGCTACACCTTC. It is translated as CAISPLETGNGYTF.

V gene TRBV4-3 combines with J gene TRBJ1-1, with 8 bases aligning to TRBD1. From germline, CDR1 is LGHNA and CDR2 YSLEER. The CDR3 is made up of 17 amino acids. With V trimmed by 0 bases and J by 3 bases, 9 bases remained unmatched. The CDR3 reads CASSQDPGGESDTEAFF. CDR3 DNA: TGCGCCAGCAGCCAAGATCCAGGGGGCGAATCGGACACTGAAGCTTTCTTT.